A selection of T cell receptor beta chains follows, all from one sample in a study of shared clonotypes between healthy human individuals. Only in-frame clones appear in the TCRdb table, and some are missing; sequencing was by immunoSEQ multiplex PCR. The sample includes roughly 2,300,000 clones, 80% to 95% of them seen just once. The sequencing input was naive CD4+ T cells from PBMCs. The receptors originated from a man aged 18 to 29 in good health. Some clones in this sample may be carry-over from other donors' samples. Each CDR3 is given with its conserved first and last residue. A D gene is named only where the DNA matches it firmly. Size is stated for part of the rows, as once, few or many counts, or as a class when the clone is expanded.

j_call d_call v_call clone_size cdr3_aa cdr3_nt
TRBJ2-7 NA TRBV11-2 once CASSLDLTGIYEQYF TGTGCCAGCAGCTTAGATCTAACGGGGATCTACGAGCAGTACTTC
TRBJ2-7 NA TRBV18 NA CASSPGTGSYEQYF TGTGCCAGCTCACCCGGGACTGGATCCTACGAGCAGTACTTC
TRBJ2-3 NA TRBV29-1 once CSVAGESTDTQYF TGCAGCGTTGCTGGGGAGAGCACAGATACGCAGTATTTT
TRBJ2-5 NA TRBV7-8 NA CASIPGTLQETQYF TGTGCCAGCATCCCAGGGACTCTCCAAGAGACCCAGTACTTC
TRBJ1-4 NA TRBV6-5 NA CASRERSIGELFF TGTGCCAGCAGGGAAAGGTCAATTGGCGAACTGTTTTTT
TRBJ2-7 TRBD1 TRBV7-8 NA CASSHGQGGEQYF TGTGCCAGCAGCCACGGACAGGGAGGCGAGCAGTACTTC
TRBJ2-7 TRBD2 TRBV27 once CASSPQLAGVTEQYF TGTGCCAGCAGTCCCCAACTAGCGGGAGTCACCGAGCAGTACTTC
TRBJ2-2 NA TRBV18 NA CASSPGLGDTGELFF TGTGCCAGCTCACCGGGCCTAGGGGACACCGGGGAGCTGTTTTTT
TRBJ2-5 TRBD1 TRBV7-2 NA CASSSRTGFQETQYF TGTGCCAGCAGCTCCCGGACAGGGTTCCAAGAGACCCAGTACTTC
TRBJ1-5 TRBD1 TRBV6-1 NA CASSGAPGTGNQPQHF TGTGCCAGCAGTGGAGCCCCCGGGACAGGCAATCAGCCCCAGCATTTT
TRBJ2-2 NA TRBV28 NA CASSLEPRKSGELFF TGTGCCAGCAGTTTAGAACCGCGAAAATCCGGGGAGCTGTTTTTT